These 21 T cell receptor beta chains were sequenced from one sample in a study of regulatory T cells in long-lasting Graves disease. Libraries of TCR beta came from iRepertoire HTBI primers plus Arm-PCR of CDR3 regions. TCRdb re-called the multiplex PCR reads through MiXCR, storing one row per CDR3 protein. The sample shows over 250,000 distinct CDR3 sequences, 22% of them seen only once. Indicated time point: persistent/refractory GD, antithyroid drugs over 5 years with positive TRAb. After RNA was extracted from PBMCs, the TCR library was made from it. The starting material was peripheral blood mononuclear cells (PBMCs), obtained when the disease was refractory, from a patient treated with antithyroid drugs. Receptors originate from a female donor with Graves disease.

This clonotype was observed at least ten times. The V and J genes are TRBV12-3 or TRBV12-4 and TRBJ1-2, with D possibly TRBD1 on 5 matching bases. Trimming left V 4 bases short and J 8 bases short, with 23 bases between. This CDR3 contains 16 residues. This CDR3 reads CASSSESGLRVRGYTF. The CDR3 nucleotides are TGTGCCAGCAGTTCGGAGTCAGGGTTGAGGGTAAGGGGCTACACCTTC.

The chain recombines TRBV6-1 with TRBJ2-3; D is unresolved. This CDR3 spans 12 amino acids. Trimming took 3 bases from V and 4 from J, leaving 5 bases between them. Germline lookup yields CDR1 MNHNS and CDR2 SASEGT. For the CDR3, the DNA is TGTGCCAGCAGTGAGTGGCCAGATACGCAGTATTTT. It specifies CASSEWPDTQYF.

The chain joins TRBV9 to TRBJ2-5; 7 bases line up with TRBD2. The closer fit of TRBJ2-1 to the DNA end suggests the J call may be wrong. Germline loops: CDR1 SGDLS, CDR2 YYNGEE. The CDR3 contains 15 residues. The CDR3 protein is CASSQAGLTSDEQFF. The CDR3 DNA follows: TGTGCCAGCAGCCAGGCGGGACTAACCTCCGATGAGCAGTTCTTC.

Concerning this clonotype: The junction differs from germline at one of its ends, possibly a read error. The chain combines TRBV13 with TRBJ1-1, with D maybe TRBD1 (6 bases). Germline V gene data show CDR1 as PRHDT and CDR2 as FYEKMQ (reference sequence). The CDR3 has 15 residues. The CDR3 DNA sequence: TGTGCCAGGAGCTTACGTGGGGGCATGAAGACTGAAGCTTTCTTT. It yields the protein CARSLRGGMKTEAFF.

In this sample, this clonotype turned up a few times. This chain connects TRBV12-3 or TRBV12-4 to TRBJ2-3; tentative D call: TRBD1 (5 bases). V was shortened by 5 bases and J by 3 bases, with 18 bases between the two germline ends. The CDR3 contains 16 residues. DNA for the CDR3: TGTGCCAGCAGTACCCGTACCTCAGGGAAAACAGATACGCAGTATTTT. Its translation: CASSTRTSGKTDTQYF.

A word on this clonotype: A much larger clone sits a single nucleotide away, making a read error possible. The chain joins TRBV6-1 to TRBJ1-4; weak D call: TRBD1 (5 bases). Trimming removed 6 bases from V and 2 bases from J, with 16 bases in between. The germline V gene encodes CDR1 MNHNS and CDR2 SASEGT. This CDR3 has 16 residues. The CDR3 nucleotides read TGTGCCAGCAGCACCCACAATGGGGCGACTAATGAAAAACTGTTTTTT. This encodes CASSTHNGATNEKLFF.

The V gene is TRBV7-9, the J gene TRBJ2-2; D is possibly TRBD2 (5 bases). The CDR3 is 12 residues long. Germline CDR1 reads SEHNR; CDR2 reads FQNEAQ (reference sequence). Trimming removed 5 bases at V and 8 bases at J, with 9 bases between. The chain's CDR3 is CASSPWEGELFF. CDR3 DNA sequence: TGTGCCAGCAGCCCCTGGGAGGGGGAGCTGTTTTTT.

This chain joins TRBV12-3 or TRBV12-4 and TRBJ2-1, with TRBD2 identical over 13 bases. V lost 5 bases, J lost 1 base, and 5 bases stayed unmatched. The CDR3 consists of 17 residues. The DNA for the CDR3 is TGTGCCAGCAGTCCCCGGACTAGCGGGAGATCCTACAATGAGCAGTTCTTC. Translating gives CASSPRTSGRSYNEQFF.

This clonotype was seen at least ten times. The CDR3 loop is CASSQAEYEQYF. DNA of the CDR3: TGTGCCAGCAGCCAAGCTGAGTACGAGCAGTACTTC. V is TRBV3-1 and J is TRBJ2-7; no clear D gene. CDR1 is LGHDT, CDR2 YNNKEL, per germline (reference sequence). Trimming cost V 1 base and J 4 bases, with 5 bases left between them. The CDR3 has 12 residues.

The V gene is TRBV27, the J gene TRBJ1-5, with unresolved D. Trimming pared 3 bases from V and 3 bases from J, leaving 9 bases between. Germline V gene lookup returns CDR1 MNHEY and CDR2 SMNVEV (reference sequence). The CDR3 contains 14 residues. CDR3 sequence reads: CASSFQGPNQPQHF. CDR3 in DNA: TGTGCCAGCAGTTTTCAAGGACCCAATCAGCCCCAGCATTTT.

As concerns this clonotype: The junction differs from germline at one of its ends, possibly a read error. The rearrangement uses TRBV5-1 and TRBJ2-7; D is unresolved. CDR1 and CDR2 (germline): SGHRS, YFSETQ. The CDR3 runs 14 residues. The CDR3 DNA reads TGCGCCAGCAGCTTTGGACCCGCCTCCTACGAGCAGCACTTC. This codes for CASSFGPASYEQHF. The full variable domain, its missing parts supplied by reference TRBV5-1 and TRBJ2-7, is KAGVTQTPRYLIKTRGQQVTLSCSPISGHRSVSWYQQTPGQGLQFLFEYFSETQRNKGNFPGRFSGRQFSNSRSEMNVSTLELGDSALYLCASSFGPASYEQHFGPGTRLTVT.

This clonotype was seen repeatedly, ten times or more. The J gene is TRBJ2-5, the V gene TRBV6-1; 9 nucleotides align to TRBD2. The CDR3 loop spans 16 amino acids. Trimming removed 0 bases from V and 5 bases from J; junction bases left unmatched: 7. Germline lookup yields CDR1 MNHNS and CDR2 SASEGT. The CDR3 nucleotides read TGTGCCAGCAGTGAAGCATTCGGGACTAGCTGGGAGACCCAGTACTTC. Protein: CASSEAFGTSWETQYF.

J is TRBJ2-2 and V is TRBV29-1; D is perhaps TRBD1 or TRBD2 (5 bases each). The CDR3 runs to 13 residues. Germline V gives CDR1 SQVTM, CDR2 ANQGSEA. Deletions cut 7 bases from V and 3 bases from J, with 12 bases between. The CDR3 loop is CSAGTSHTGELFF. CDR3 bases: TGCAGCGCCGGGACGTCCCACACCGGGGAGCTGTTTTTT.

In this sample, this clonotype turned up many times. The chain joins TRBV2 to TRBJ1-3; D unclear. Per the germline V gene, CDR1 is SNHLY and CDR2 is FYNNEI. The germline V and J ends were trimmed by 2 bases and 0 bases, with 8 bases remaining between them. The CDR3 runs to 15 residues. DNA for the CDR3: TGTGCCAGCAGTGAACAGGTCTTCTCTGGAAACACCATATATTTT. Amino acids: CASSEQVFSGNTIYF.

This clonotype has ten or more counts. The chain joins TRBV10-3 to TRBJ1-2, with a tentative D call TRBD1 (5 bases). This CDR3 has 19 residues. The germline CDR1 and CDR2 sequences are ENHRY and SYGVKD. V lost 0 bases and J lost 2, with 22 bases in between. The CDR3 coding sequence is TGTGCCATCAGTGAGTCGGGAGTGGTCACTAGGGGAATCAACTATGGCTACACCTTC. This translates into CAISESGVVTRGINYGYTF.

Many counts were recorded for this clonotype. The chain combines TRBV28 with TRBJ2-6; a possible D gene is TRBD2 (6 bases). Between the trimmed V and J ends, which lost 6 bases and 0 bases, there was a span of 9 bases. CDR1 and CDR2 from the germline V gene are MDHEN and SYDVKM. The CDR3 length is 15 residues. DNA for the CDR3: TGTGCCAGCAGGTTGGAGGGCTCTGGGGCCAACGTCCTGACTTTC. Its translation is CASRLEGSGANVLTF.

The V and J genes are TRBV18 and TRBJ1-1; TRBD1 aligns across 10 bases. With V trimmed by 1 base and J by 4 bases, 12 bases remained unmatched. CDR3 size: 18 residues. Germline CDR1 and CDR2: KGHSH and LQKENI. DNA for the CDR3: TGTGCCAGCTCACCACTATTCCAGACAGGGGGCTTGACCACTGAAGCTTTCTTT. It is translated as CASSPLFQTGGLTTEAFF.

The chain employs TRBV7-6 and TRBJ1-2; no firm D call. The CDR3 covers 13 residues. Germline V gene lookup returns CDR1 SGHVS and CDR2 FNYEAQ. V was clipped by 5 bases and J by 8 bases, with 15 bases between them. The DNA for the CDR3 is TGTGCCAGCAGCGAAAACGAGGGAGGCGGCTACACCTTC. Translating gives CASSENEGGGYTF.

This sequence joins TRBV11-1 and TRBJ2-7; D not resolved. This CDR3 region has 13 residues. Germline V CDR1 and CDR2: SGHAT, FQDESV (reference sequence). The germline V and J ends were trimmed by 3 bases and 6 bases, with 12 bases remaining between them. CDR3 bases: TGTGCCAGCAGCTTTAGTGCTTCTCTCGAGCAGTACTTC. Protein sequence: CASSFSASLEQYF.

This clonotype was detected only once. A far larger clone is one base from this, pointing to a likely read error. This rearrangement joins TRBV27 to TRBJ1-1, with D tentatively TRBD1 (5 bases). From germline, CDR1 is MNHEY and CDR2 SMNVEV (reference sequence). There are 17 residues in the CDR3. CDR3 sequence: CASSPPSQGFMNTKAFF. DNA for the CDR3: TGTGCCAGCTCACCACCGAGCCAGGGCTTTATGAACACTAAAGCTTTCTTT.

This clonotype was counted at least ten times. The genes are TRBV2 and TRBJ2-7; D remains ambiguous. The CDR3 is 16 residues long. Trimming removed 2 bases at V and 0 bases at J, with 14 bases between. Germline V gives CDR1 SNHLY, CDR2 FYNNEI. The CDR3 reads CASSERSQTASYEQYF. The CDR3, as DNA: TGTGCCAGCAGTGAAAGGAGCCAGACCGCCTCCTACGAGCAGTACTTC.